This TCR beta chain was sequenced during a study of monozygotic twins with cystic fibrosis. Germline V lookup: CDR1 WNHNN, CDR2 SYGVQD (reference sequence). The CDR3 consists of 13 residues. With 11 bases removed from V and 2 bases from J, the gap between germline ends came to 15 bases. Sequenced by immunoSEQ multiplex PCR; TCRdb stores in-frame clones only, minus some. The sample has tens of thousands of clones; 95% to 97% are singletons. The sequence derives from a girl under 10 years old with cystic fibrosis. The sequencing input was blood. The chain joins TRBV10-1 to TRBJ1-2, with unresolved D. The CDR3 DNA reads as TGCGCCCCATCCCCCGAATGGAACTATGGCTACACCTTC. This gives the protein CAPSPEWNYGYTF.